The TCR beta chain described here comes from a study of T cell repertoires in cytomegalovirus infection. Study information: Newly reported HLA-C-restricted and thoroughly characterized HLA-B-restricted CMV epitopes were employed. CMV infection plus the matching HLA type was flagged by public TCR beta signatures. Study-wide results and caveats: Predominance within the ex vivo response was attributable to HLA-C-restricted CMV-specific TCR beta clonotypes. Based on cumulative public TCR beta family frequency, carriers of CMV plus the relevant HLA were identified.

TCRdb re-called the reads with MiXCR, one entry per CDR3 protein. Of about 920,000 distinct CDR3 sequences listed, more than 25% are singletons. The CDR3 is 17 residues long. CDR1 is MGHRA and CDR2 is YSYEKL in the germline V gene. V was shortened by 3 bases and J by 1 base, with 18 bases between the two germline ends. This clonotype was seen a few times. Its specificity is not known. The clonotype was recovered from a human donor in good health (CMV status not recorded). Some clones in this sample may be carry-over from other donors' samples. This material consisted of cultured CD8+ T cells from PBMCs, taken from culture after CMV antigen stimulation. V usage is TRBV4-1 and J usage is TRBJ1-2; D is unresolved. In nucleotides, the CDR3 is TGCGCCAGCAGCCAGGCCACCGAGGCCAGAATTAACTATGGCTACACCTTC. It encodes CASSQATEARINYGYTF.